Listed below are T cell receptor beta chains from one sample, sequenced in a study of response to subunit inactivated influenza vaccine. Each CDR3 protein is one row after TCRdb ran MiXCR on the RT-PCR reads. The sample has roughly 700,000 distinct CDR3 sequences, around 16% seen once. Sequenced here: PBMCs from blood, sampled roughly 13 days after vaccination. The receptors were gathered from a man over 45 who received an inactivated influenza vaccine. Each CDR3 is given with its conserved first and last residue. Each record gives: J gene, D gene, V gene, clone size, CDR3 protein, CDR3 DNA. A D gene is named only where the DNA matches it firmly. Clone sizes are given selectively: once, few, many, or a class where the clone is expanded.

TRBJ2-1 TRBD2 TRBV2 few CASSSGTSGHNEQFF TGTGCCAGCAGCTCCGGGACTAGCGGCCACAATGAGCAGTTCTTC
TRBJ2-2 TRBD1 TRBV30 few CAWSRDRSSGGELFF TGTGCCTGGAGCCGGGACAGGTCGTCAGGCGGGGAGCTGTTTTTT
TRBJ1-1 . TRBV30 few CAWNQRLDTEAFF TGTGCCTGGAATCAAAGGCTGGACACTGAAGCTTTCTTT
TRBJ2-3 . TRBV19 . CASSPRPAGTDTQYF TGTGCCAGTAGTCCTCGACCGGCTGGTACAGATACGCAGTATTTT
TRBJ1-2 . TRBV20-1 many CSARFQAGYTF TGCAGTGCTAGATTCCAGGCAGGCTACACCTTC
TRBJ2-3 TRBD1 TRBV6-5 . CASSYWTGGTDTQYF TGTGCCAGCAGTTACTGGACAGGGGGCACAGATACGCAGTATTTT
TRBJ2-7 TRBD1 TRBV18 . CASSPYDRVVEQYF TGTGCCAGCTCACCTTATGACAGGGTTGTCGAGCAGTACTTC
TRBJ2-3 . TRBV6-1 few CASRTSFRVTDTQYF TGTGCCAGCAGAACCTCCTTCCGGGTGACAGATACGCAGTATTTT
TRBJ2-1 . TRBV7-9 . CASSSIAGASSYNEQFF TGTGCCAGCAGCTCAATTGCAGGGGCGAGCTCCTACAATGAGCAGTTCTTC
TRBJ2-7 TRBD1 TRBV3-1 . CARGPTGQYEQYF TGTGCCAGGGGCCCGACAGGGCAATACGAGCAGTACTTC
TRBJ2-1 . TRBV2 . CASSEYSGVGEQFF TGTGCCAGCAGTGAATATAGCGGAGTTGGTGAGCAGTTCTTC
TRBJ2-1 TRBD2 TRBV6-1 . CASRLAGVLYNEQFF TGTGCCAGCAGGCTAGCGGGGGTCCTTTACAATGAGCAGTTCTTC
TRBJ1-2 TRBD1 TRBV12-3/TRBV12-4 . CASRHRGGYTF TGTGCCAGCAGGCACAGGGGTGGCTACACCTTC
TRBJ2-7 . TRBV14 few CASRSGRGYEQYF TGTGCCAGTCGCTCGGGCAGGGGTTACGAGCAGTACTTC
TRBJ2-5 TRBD2 TRBV29-1 many CSVGRSTSGSTQETQYF TGCAGCGTTGGGAGATCCACTAGCGGGAGCACCCAAGAGACCCAGTACTTC
TRBJ2-1 TRBD2 TRBV6-1 few CASRTGTSGSDEQFF TGTGCCAGCAGAACCGGGACTAGCGGGAGTGATGAGCAGTTCTTC
TRBJ2-5 . TRBV20-1 . CSARELRETQYF TGCAGTGCCAGGGAACTAAGGGAGACCCAGTACTTC
TRBJ2-1 . TRBV7-2 few CATEGAGVYNEQFF TGTGCCACGGAGGGGGCGGGGGTTTACAATGAGCAGTTCTTC
TRBJ1-2 TRBD1 TRBV6-4 . CASSAGQGPGYTF TGTGCCAGCAGTGCGGGACAGGGCCCTGGCTACACCTTC
TRBJ2-4 TRBD1 TRBV2 . CASSVRDSLNIQYF TGTGCCAGCAGTGTGAGGGACAGCTTAAACATTCAGTACTTC
TRBJ2-1 . TRBV6-1 . CASSADFNEQFF TGTGCCAGCAGTGCTGACTTCAATGAGCAGTTCTTC
TRBJ2-7 TRBD1 TRBV20-1 few CSAERQGVFGEQYF TGCAGTGCTGAAAGACAGGGGGTTTTTGGCGAGCAGTACTTC
TRBJ1-2 TRBD1 TRBV20-1 few CSARTGFGYEGYGYTF TGCAGTGCGAGGACAGGGTTTGGGTATGAAGGTTATGGCTACACCTTC
TRBJ2-2 . TRBV11-3 . CASSPGDTEREELFF TGTGCCAGCAGCCCCGGGGACACAGAGCGAGAGGAGCTGTTTTTT
TRBJ2-7 . TRBV5-6 few CASRSMSVDEQYF TGTGCCAGCAGGTCCATGTCGGTGGATGAGCAGTATTTC
TRBJ2-1 TRBD2 TRBV7-9 few CASSSKPGLAGVEQFF TGTGCCAGCAGCTCCAAACCGGGACTAGCGGGAGTCGAGCAGTTCTTC
TRBJ2-1 TRBD2 TRBV4-2 . CASSVLASGGNEQFF TGTGCCAGCAGTGTGTTGGCTAGCGGGGGGAATGAGCAGTTCTTC
TRBJ1-1 . TRBV20-1 few CSARAPTNTEAFF TGCAGTGCTAGAGCACCGACGAACACTGAAGCTTTCTTT
TRBJ2-7 . TRBV4-1 . CASSSETVPYEQYF TGCGCCAGCAGTAGCGAGACAGTACCCTACGAGCAGTACTTC
TRBJ2-7 TRBD1 TRBV30 few CAWSVLRTGQLYEQYF TGTGCCTGGAGTGTACTTAGGACAGGCCAACTGTACGAGCAGTACTTC
TRBJ2-7 . TRBV20-1 . CSAGTGTLGSYEQYF TGCAGTGCCGGGACCGGGACATTAGGCTCCTACGAGCAGTACTTC
TRBJ1-1 . TRBV10-3 . CAIRENRKNTEAFF TGTGCCATCAGGGAGAACAGAAAGAACACTGAAGCTTTCTTT
TRBJ2-4 . TRBV20-1 . CSAVDPGAGPKNIQYF TGCAGTGCTGTGGATCCAGGGGCCGGTCCCAAAAACATTCAGTACTTC
TRBJ2-5 TRBD1 TRBV15 . CATSIGTGLGAQYF TGTGCCACCAGCATCGGGACAGGGTTGGGGGCCCAGTACTTC
TRBJ2-7 . TRBV6-1 . CASSDRWPYEQYF TGTGCCAGCTCCGACAGGTGGCCCTACGAGCAGTACTTC
TRBJ2-2 . TRBV5-6 . CASSFVSGTGELFF TGTGCCAGCAGCTTTGTTAGCGGCACCGGGGAGCTGTTTTTT
TRBJ2-5 . TRBV6-2/TRBV6-3 few CASSYPGRGWQETQYF TGTGCCAGCAGTTACCCAGGCAGGGGCTGGCAAGAGACCCAGTACTTC
TRBJ1-2 . TRBV7-9 few CATDSYGYTF TGTGCCACGGACAGCTATGGCTACACCTTC
TRBJ1-2 . TRBV29-1 . CSSLGADYYTF TGCAGCTCCCTCGGGGCAGATTACTACACCTTC
TRBJ1-1 TRBD1 TRBV20-1 few CSASMTGGGTEAFF TGCAGTGCTAGTATGACAGGGGGCGGCACTGAAGCTTTCTTT
TRBJ2-7 TRBD1 TRBV12-3/TRBV12-4 . CASTVTGESYEQYF TGTGCCAGCACCGTGACAGGGGAATCCTACGAGCAGTACTTC